This T cell receptor (beta chain) was recorded in a study of cytomegalovirus exposure and HLA in healthy donors. Both 60 Vbeta primers and 13 Jbeta primers went into the PCR. The repertoire was sequenced with immunoSEQ multiplex PCR; TCRdb's copy has only in-frame clones and lacks some. The data contain 130,000 to 150,000 clones, about 80% of them singletons. The CDR3 is 14 residues long. Germline CDR1 and CDR2: SGHNT and YYREEE (reference sequence). V was pared by 4 bases and J by 3 bases, with 6 bases of the junction left unmatched. This rearrangement joins TRBV5-4 to TRBJ2-7; TRBD1 aligns across 8 bases. The sequence was obtained from a male donor in good health and CMV-seronegative. Material: PBMCs. The CDR3 loop reads CASSPQGEDYEQYF. The CDR3 nucleotides read TGTGCCAGCAGCCCACAGGGGGAGGACTACGAGCAGTACTTC.